The 26 T cell receptor beta chains reported below all come from one sample, sequenced in a study of blood T cell repertoires in COVID-19. Clones were read by immunoSEQ multiplex PCR, and TCRdb kept only the in-frame ones, dropping some. The data hold approximately 280,000 clones, with about four fifths observed a single time. Sequencing used PBMCs or T cells enriched from blood (not recorded which). These receptors were obtained from a man in his forties who had been exposed to COVID-19.

In this sample, this clone turned up once. The chain recombines TRBV27 with TRBJ2-4; the D gene is possibly TRBD1 (5 bases). V lost 2 bases to trimming and J lost 3 bases, with 11 bases between them. This CDR3 is built from 15 residues. Germline CDR1 is MNHEY and CDR2 is SMNVEV (reference sequence). CDR3 in amino acids: CASSLDPRGKNIQYF. The CDR3 DNA reads TGTGCCAGCAGTTTAGACCCTAGGGGCAAAAACATTCAGTACTTC.

The rearrangement joins TRBV5-1 to TRBJ1-5; D possibly corresponds to TRBD1 (5 bases). Germline V CDR1 and CDR2: SGHRS, YFSETQ. CDR3 length: 15 amino acids. V was cut by 3 bases and J by 4 bases, with 14 bases left in between. The CDR3 loop is CASSWGDGGNQPQHF. In nucleotides, the CDR3 is TGCGCCAGCAGCTGGGGGGACGGGGGAAATCAGCCCCAGCATTTT.

This clone was counted a single time. The chain is built from TRBV5-1 and TRBJ2-5, with 7 bases fitting TRBD1. J lost 7 bases, V lost 4 bases, and 16 bases had no gene match. The CDR3 length is 16 residues. Germline V CDR1 and CDR2: SGHRS, YFSETQ. This CDR3 reads CASSINQQGTFATQYF. CDR3 DNA sequence: TGCGCCAGCAGCATAAACCAACAGGGGACGTTTGCGACCCAGTACTTC.

The V call is TRBV7-2, the J call TRBJ1-3; D is unclear. The germline V and J ends were trimmed by 0 bases and 0 bases, with 9 bases remaining between them. The CDR3 covers 16 residues. The germline V gene has CDR1 SGHTA and CDR2 FQGNSA. The CDR3: CASSLASLHSGNTIYF. The CDR3 region has the DNA TGTGCCAGCAGCTTAGCGTCACTCCACTCTGGAAACACCATATATTTT.

V and J are TRBV29-1 and TRBJ1-1; the D is unclear. Germline CDR1 is SQVTM and CDR2 is ANQGSEA. V gave up 4 bases and J gave up 7 bases, with 16 bases separating them. CDR3 size: 13 residues. The CDR3 bases are TGCAGCGTTGGGGGAGTAGGGCCGAGTGAAGCTTTCTTT. Its protein product is CSVGGVGPSEAFF.

This clone was observed at least ten times. The chain links TRBV7-2 to TRBJ1-5; TRBD1 aligns across 7 bases. Trimming removed 4 bases from V and 2 bases from J; junction bases left unmatched: 5. The CDR3 totals 15 residues. Germline CDR1 SGHTA, CDR2 FQGNSA. CDR3 nucleotides: TGTGCCAGCAGCTACGACAGGGCGCGCAATCAGCCCCAGCATTTT. This encodes CASSYDRARNQPQHF.

This chain uses TRBV4-1 with TRBJ1-6, with a weak D call TRBD1 (6 bases). Germline CDR1 reads MGHRA; CDR2 reads YSYEKL. V dropped 0 bases and J dropped 3 bases, with 12 bases sitting between them. The CDR3 totals 17 residues. The CDR3 loop reads CASSQELTGIYNSPLHF. As DNA, the CDR3 is TGCGCCAGCAGCCAAGAGTTGACAGGCATCTATAATTCACCCCTCCACTTT.

The chain uses TRBV6-5 and TRBJ2-3, with TRBD1 matching over 8 bases. This CDR3 comprises 13 residues. With 11 bases clipped from V and 1 base from J, the junction kept 5 bases outside the gene matches. Per germline, CDR1 MNHEY and CDR2 SVGAGI. The CDR3 sequence is CAVTRGRTDTQYF. CDR3 sequence (DNA): TGTGCCGTAACCAGGGGGCGCACAGATACGCAGTATTTT.

The V and J genes are TRBV20-1 and TRBJ1-2, with no clear D. CDR3 length equals 11 residues. Per germline, CDR1 DFQATT and CDR2 SNEGSKA (reference sequence). Trimming left V 1 base short and J 6 bases short, with 6 bases between. CDR3 bases: TGCAGTGCTAGAGGGCTAGATGGCTACACCTTC. This translates into CSARGLDGYTF.

The chain uses TRBV2 and TRBJ2-4; TRBD1 agrees at 9 bases. Losses at the gene ends were 6 bases for V and 6 bases for J; bases not matched to a gene: 12. CDR1 is SNHLY, CDR2 FYNNEI, per germline. The CDR3 totals 16 residues. CDR3 in amino acids: CASRQPGQGSLNIQYF. CDR3 DNA sequence: TGTGCCAGCAGGCAACCGGGACAGGGTTCCCTAAACATTCAGTACTTC.

In its sample, this clone was seen many times. The chain uses TRBV9 and TRBJ2-7, with D hard to call. V was pared by 4 bases and J by 2 bases, with 13 bases between. The CDR3 contains 14 residues. Germline CDR1 is SGDLS and CDR2 is YYNGEE. CDR3 nucleotide sequence: TGTGCCAGCAGCCCGGGTCAACGGCCCTACGAGCAGTACTTC. Translation gives CASSPGQRPYEQYF.

The chain links TRBV12-5 to TRBJ2-2, with D maybe TRBD2 (5 bases). Germline V CDR1 and CDR2: LGHNT, FRNRAP. Trimming cost V 5 bases and J 5 bases, with 15 bases left between them. The CDR3 loop spans 15 amino acids. The CDR3 sequence: CASGLIGGPTGELFF. The CDR3 DNA is TGTGCTAGTGGTCTGATCGGCGGGCCGACCGGGGAGCTGTTTTTT.

This clone was observed a few times. This chain links TRBV10-1 with TRBJ2-1, with D perhaps matching TRBD2 (6 bases). V was shortened by 1 base and J by 7 bases, with 17 bases between the two germline ends. CDR3 size: 16 residues. CDR1 and CDR2 (germline): WNHNN, SYGVQD (reference sequence). The CDR3 nucleotides are TGCGCCAGCAGTGAGTTGATAGACGGGAGCGGGAATGAGCAGTTCTTC. Its translation: CASSELIDGSGNEQFF.

V and J are TRBV19 and TRBJ2-7, with TRBD1 identical over 8 bases. Germline CDR1 LNHDA, CDR2 SQIVND (reference sequence). V lost 8 bases, J lost 0 bases, and 3 bases stayed unmatched. The CDR3 has 13 residues. This CDR3 is CASRDRSSYEQYF. CDR3 nucleotides: TGTGCCAGTCGGGACAGGAGCTCCTACGAGCAGTACTTC.

The chain has TRBV7-9 and TRBJ1-3, with D unclear. V was cut by 8 bases and J by 4 bases, with 21 bases left in between. The V gene's germline CDR1 is SEHNR and CDR2 FQNEAQ (reference sequence). This CDR3 is 16 amino acids long. CDR3 sequence (DNA): TGTGCCAGCGCGGAGGGCAACAGCATCCTGGGAAACACCATATATTTT. This translates into CASAEGNSILGNTIYF.

This clone appeared a few times. This rearrangement joins TRBV19 to TRBJ1-2; 7 positions agree with TRBD1. Germline V gives CDR1 LNHDA, CDR2 SQIVND (reference sequence). The ends lost 6 bases at V and 8 bases at J; junction bases unmatched: 18. The CDR3 totals 16 residues. In nucleotides, the CDR3 is TGTGCCAGTAGCCAAAGTTTAGGCAGGGGGATGGGCGGCTACACCTTC. Its protein is CASSQSLGRGMGGYTF. The full variable domain, its missing parts supplied by reference TRBV19 and TRBJ1-2, is DGGITQSPKYLFRKEGQNVTLSCEQNLNHDAMYWYRQDPGQGLRLIYYSQIVNDFQKGDIAEGYSVSREKKESFPLTVTSAQKNPTAFYLCASSQSLGRGMGGYTFGSGTRLTVV.

This clone showed up just a few times. This chain connects TRBV5-8 to TRBJ1-4; TRBD1 matches 9 bases. The germline CDR1 and CDR2 sequences are SGHTS and YDEGEE. The CDR3 loop spans 18 amino acids. V shed 3 bases, J shed 0 bases, and the junction held 9 bases outside the gene matches. CDR3: CASSWTTGGGPTNEKLFF. Written as DNA, the CDR3 is TGTGCCAGCAGCTGGACGACAGGGGGAGGACCAACTAATGAAAAACTGTTTTTT.

The gene calls are TRBV9 and TRBJ2-2, with 8 bases that match TRBD2. The V gene end was trimmed by 4 bases and the J gene end by 6 bases; junction bases not matched to a gene: 11. Germline values: CDR1 SGDLS, CDR2 YYNGEE. The CDR3 has 16 amino acids. As DNA, the CDR3 is TGTGCCAGCAGCCCCCTGGCGGGGGGCAAGTCCGGGGAGCTGTTTTTT. This codes for CASSPLAGGKSGELFF.

J is TRBJ2-5 and V is TRBV2; TRBD2 agrees at 8 bases. The V gene's germline CDR1 is SNHLY and CDR2 FYNNEI. The CDR3 is made up of 15 amino acids. The ends lost 3 bases at V and 4 bases at J; junction bases unmatched: 7. The CDR3 nucleotides are TGTGCCAGCAGTGATTACTGGCGGGAGGTAGAGACCCAGTACTTC. Translation: CASSDYWREVETQYF.

V gene TRBV9 combines with J gene TRBJ1-2; 9 bases fit TRBD1. The CDR3 length is 15 residues. The J segment lost 1 base and the V segment lost 0 bases, leaving 1 base of the junction unmatched. The germline V gene encodes CDR1 SGDLS and CDR2 YYNGEE. The CDR3 bases are TGTGCCAGCAGCGTAGGACAGGGGGGTAACTATGGCTACACCTTC. Its protein is CASSVGQGGNYGYTF. Drawing the rest from reference TRBV9 and TRBJ1-2, the complete variable domain is DSGVTQTPKHLITATGQRVTLRCSPRSGDLSVYWYQQSLDQGLQFLIQYYNGEERAKGNILERFSAQQFPDLHSELNLSSLELGDSALYFCASSVGQGGNYGYTFGSGTRLTVV.

This chain links TRBV7-9 with TRBJ1-2; 9 bases line up with TRBD1. The CDR3 covers 15 residues. Trimming cost V 5 bases and J 6 bases; bases outside gene matches: 10. Per germline, CDR1 SEHNR and CDR2 FQNEAQ (reference sequence). The CDR3 nucleotides are TGTGCCAGCAGCAGGGGGGACAGGGTGAACCATGGCTACACCTTC. Translating gives CASSRGDRVNHGYTF.

The chain recombines TRBV19 with TRBJ1-1; D not certain. Trimming left V 4 bases short and J 1 base short, with 10 bases between. Per the germline V gene, CDR1 is LNHDA and CDR2 is SQIVND (reference sequence). CDR3 length equals 14 residues. CDR3 amino acids: CASSNVDPNTEAFF. In DNA, the CDR3 is TGTGCCAGTAGTAATGTAGATCCGAACACTGAAGCTTTCTTT.

The chain links TRBV13 to TRBJ2-3; no clear D. The CDR3 extends over 12 amino acids. The germline gives CDR1 PRHDT, CDR2 FYEKMQ (reference sequence). The V and J ends lost 4 bases and 5 bases respectively, with 7 bases between them. The CDR3 here is CASSSIKDTQYF. The DNA for the CDR3 is TGTGCCAGCAGCTCCATCAAAGATACGCAGTATTTT.

The V call is TRBV19, the J call TRBJ1-2; 9 nucleotides line up with TRBD1. CDR3 length: 14 residues. Germline assignment: CDR1 LNHDA and CDR2 SQIVND (reference sequence). The V gene end was trimmed by 5 bases and the J gene end by 7 bases; junction bases not matched to a gene: 8. Here the CDR3 DNA reads TGTGCCAGTAGTGTGGACAGGGGCCTTTCTGGCTACACCTTC. Protein: CASSVDRGLSGYTF.

This clone came up once. The V gene is TRBV5-6, the J gene TRBJ2-1, with 12 bases matching TRBD2. This CDR3 contains 12 residues. CDR1 is SGHDT, CDR2 YYEEEE, per germline. V lost 4 bases to trimming and J lost 15 bases; unmatched junction nucleotides: 5. DNA for the CDR3: TGTGCCAGCAGCGGACTAGCGGGGTGGCGGTTCTTC. Protein product: CASSGLAGWRFF. The full variable domain, completed using reference TRBV5-6 and TRBJ2-1, is DAGVTQSPTHLIKTRGQQVTLRCSPKSGHDTVSWYQQALGQGPQFIFQYYEEEERQRGNFPDRFSGHQFPNYSSELNVNALLLGDSALYLCASSGLAGWRFFGPGTRLTVL.

The chain employs TRBV6-2 or TRBV6-3 and TRBJ2-5, with D possibly TRBD2 on 5 matching bases. The CDR3 has 11 amino acids. CDR1 and CDR2 from the germline V gene are MNHEY and SVGEGT. The V end was cut by 4 bases, the J end by 7 bases, with 7 bases between. The CDR3 nucleotides read TGTGCCAGCAGTTCCCGGGGGACCCAGTACTTC. This encodes CASSSRGTQYF.